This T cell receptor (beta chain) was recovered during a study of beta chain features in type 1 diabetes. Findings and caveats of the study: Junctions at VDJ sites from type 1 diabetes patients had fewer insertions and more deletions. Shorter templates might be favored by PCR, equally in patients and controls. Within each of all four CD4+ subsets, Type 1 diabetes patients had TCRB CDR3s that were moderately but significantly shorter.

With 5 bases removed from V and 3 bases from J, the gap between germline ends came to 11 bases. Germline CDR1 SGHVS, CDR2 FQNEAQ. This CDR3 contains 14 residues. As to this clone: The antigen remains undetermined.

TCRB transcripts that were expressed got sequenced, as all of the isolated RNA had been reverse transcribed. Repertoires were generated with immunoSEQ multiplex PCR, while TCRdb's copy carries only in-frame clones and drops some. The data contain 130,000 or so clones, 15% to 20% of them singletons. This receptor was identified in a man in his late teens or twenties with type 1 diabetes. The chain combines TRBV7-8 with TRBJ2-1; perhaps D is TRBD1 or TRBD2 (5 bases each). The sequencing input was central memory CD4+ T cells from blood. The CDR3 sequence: CASSLRGVYNEQFF. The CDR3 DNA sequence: TGTGCCAGCAGCCTCCGGGGCGTCTACAATGAGCAGTTCTTC.